Following are 17 T cell receptor beta chains from one sample sequenced in a study of T-cell memory formation after mild COVID-19. TCRdb independently ran MiXCR on the 5' RACE reads; one entry per CDR3 protein. The data show about 620,000 distinct CDR3 sequences, roughly 18% seen once. Sequenced input: PBMCs or a T cell subset sorted from them (not recorded which). These receptors were taken from an adult woman who had mild COVID-19 (a few samples of this study predate the infection). Cell type and time point are not known.

The sample holds a few counts of this clonotype. The chain links TRBV12-3 or TRBV12-4 to TRBJ2-2; D possibly corresponds to TRBD2 (5 bases). V was clipped by 6 bases and J by 4 bases, with 6 bases between them. The CDR3 loop spans 12 amino acids. The CDR3 region is CASRDSTGELFF. CDR3 in DNA: TGTGCCAGCAGGGACTCCACCGGGGAGCTGTTTTTT.

The table lists this clonotype with a few counts. The V and J genes are TRBV9 and TRBJ2-3, with a tentative D call TRBD2 (5 bases). CDR1 and CDR2 from the germline V gene are SGDLS and YYNGEE. This CDR3 has 12 residues. V lost 3 bases, J lost 6 bases, and 8 bases lay in between. The DNA of the CDR3 is TGTGCCAGCAGCGCTAGCTCGGATACGCAGTATTTT. As protein: CASSASSDTQYF.

This clonotype showed up just a few times. V usage is TRBV7-7 and J usage is TRBJ2-1; D unclear. Trimming shortened V by 5 bases and J by 8 bases, and 16 bases separated the two germline ends. The CDR3 spans 14 residues. Germline V CDR1 and CDR2: SSHAT, FNYEAQ (reference sequence). CDR3 sequence (DNA): TGTGCCAGCAGCCCTCTAGGGCACTCCGATGAGCAGTTCTTC. Its protein is CASSPLGHSDEQFF.

The chain uses TRBV11-2 and TRBJ2-1, with 12 bases aligning to TRBD2. The CDR3 sequence is 16 residues long. CDR1 is SGHAT, CDR2 FQNNGV, per germline. Trimming cost V 6 bases and J 4 bases; bases outside gene matches: 7. The CDR3 nucleotides read TGTGCCAGCAGATACAGGACTAGCGGGGATTACAATGAGCAGTTCTTC. Translated: CASRYRTSGDYNEQFF.

The table lists this clonotype with many counts. This rearrangement joins TRBV7-6 to TRBJ2-7; D gene ambiguous. V was cut by 4 bases and J by 1 base, with 14 bases left in between. The CDR3 totals 15 residues. Looked up from germline, CDR1 is SGHVS and CDR2 is FNYEAQ. The CDR3 protein is CASSSKGPLSYEQYF. The CDR3 DNA reads as TGTGCCAGCAGCTCCAAGGGCCCGCTTTCCTACGAGCAGTACTTC.

This clonotype turned up a few times. This rearrangement joins TRBV6-2 or TRBV6-3 to TRBJ2-1; D may be TRBD2 (7 bases). CDR3 length: 15 residues. Looked up from germline, CDR1 is MNHEY and CDR2 is SVGEGT. The V end was cut by 2 bases, the J end by 7 bases, with 15 bases between. DNA of the CDR3: TGTGCCAGCAGTTACGGACTAGGGGGTTGGAATGAGCAGTTCTTC. Protein product: CASSYGLGGWNEQFF.

This clonotype turned up a few times. The chain recombines TRBV10-3 with TRBJ2-1, with D tentatively TRBD2 (5 bases). Germline lookup yields CDR1 ENHRY and CDR2 SYGVKD. The CDR3 covers 15 residues. V was trimmed by 4 bases and J by 4 bases, leaving 14 bases between them. As DNA, the CDR3 is TGTGCCATCAGTGCAATTGAGGAGGCTTACAATGAGCAGTTCTTC. This gives the protein CAISAIEEAYNEQFF.

The rearrangement links TRBV6-5 to TRBJ2-3; 7 bases are a match to TRBD2. The CDR3 is 14 amino acids. V lost 2 bases to trimming and J lost 6 bases; unmatched junction nucleotides: 5. CDR1 is MNHEY, CDR2 SVGAGI, per germline. The CDR3 spells CASSYVGGMDTQYF. The CDR3 region has the DNA TGTGCCAGCAGTTACGTGGGGGGGATGGATACGCAGTATTTT.

This clonotype was seen a handful of times. V usage is TRBV7-9 and J usage is TRBJ1-1; 8 bases match TRBD1. Germline trimming cut 5 bases from V and 3 bases from J; bases unmatched to any gene: 5. The CDR3 loop spans 14 amino acids. In germline, CDR1 is SEHNR, CDR2 FQNEAQ (reference sequence). CDR3 residues: CASSDGQGHTEAFF. CDR3 sequence (DNA): TGTGCCAGCAGCGATGGACAGGGTCACACTGAAGCTTTCTTT.

The V call is TRBV12-3 or TRBV12-4, the J call TRBJ1-2; no clear D. V shed 0 bases and J shed 3 bases, with 11 bases lying between them. The CDR3 is made up of 15 amino acids. CDR3 nucleotides: TGTGCCAGCAGTTTAGCGTATTACAGTCACTATGGCTACACCTTC. Translating gives CASSLAYYSHYGYTF.

This clonotype turned up a few times. The chain is built from TRBV4-1 and TRBJ2-7; 10 bases align to TRBD1. Germline V gene sequence: CDR1 MGHRA, CDR2 YSYEKL. With V trimmed by 4 bases and J by 5 bases, 8 bases remained unmatched. The CDR3 has 15 residues. In DNA form, the CDR3 reads TGCGCCAGCAGCCCAACGGGACAGGGGTACGACGAGCAGTACTTC. Its translation is CASSPTGQGYDEQYF.

The chain carries TRBV3-1 and TRBJ2-7; 12 nucleotides match TRBD2. V shed 1 base and J 5 bases; nucleotides not matched to a gene: 6. Germline CDR1 and CDR2: LGHDT and YNNKEL (reference sequence). The CDR3 totals 16 residues. The CDR3, as DNA: TGTGCCAGCAGCCAAGCCCCACTAGCGGGAGGAAACGAGCAGTACTTC. Its translation: CASSQAPLAGGNEQYF.

This clonotype was observed a few times. This chain joins TRBV7-9 and TRBJ1-1; weak D call: TRBD1 (6 bases). Between the trimmed V and J ends, which lost 8 bases and 0 bases, there was a span of 13 bases. This CDR3 contains 14 residues. CDR1 SEHNR and CDR2 FQNEAQ come from the germline V gene (reference sequence). The chain's CDR3 is CASGGGRMNTEAFF. The CDR3 DNA reads as TGTGCCAGCGGGGGGGGCAGGATGAACACTGAAGCTTTCTTT. The full variable domain, in which reference TRBV7-9 and TRBJ1-1 provide the parts outside the CDR3, is DTGVSQNPRHKITKRGQNVTFRCDPISEHNRLYWYRQTLGQGPEFLTYFQNEAQLEKSRLLSDRFSAERPKGSFSTLEIQRTEQGDSAMYLCASGGGRMNTEAFFGQGTRLTVV.

This clonotype occurred a few times. The rearrangement uses TRBV20-1 and TRBJ2-7; D not resolved. The CDR3 consists of 12 residues. Trimming left V 6 bases short and J 0 bases short, with 9 bases between. Per germline, CDR1 DFQATT and CDR2 SNEGSKA (reference sequence). CDR3 coding DNA: TGCAGTGCCGCTGGCGCCTCCTACGAGCAGTACTTC. Protein: CSAAGASYEQYF.

This clonotype was detected a few times. V usage is TRBV6-4 and J usage is TRBJ2-1; 9 bases are a match to TRBD2. V lost 8 bases to trimming and J lost 7 bases; unmatched junction nucleotides: 12. The CDR3 is 15 residues long. Germline V gives CDR1 MRHNA, CDR2 SNTAGT. In nucleotides, the CDR3 is TGTGCCAGCCAGGGGTTAGCGGGAGTCGGGAATGAGCAGTTCTTC. Translating it yields CASQGLAGVGNEQFF.

This clonotype has just one count. V gene TRBV6-6 combines with J gene TRBJ1-5, with D tentatively TRBD1 (5 bases). In germline, CDR1 is MNHNY, CDR2 SVGAGI (reference sequence). V was shortened by 2 bases and J by 4 bases, with 15 bases between the two germline ends. CDR3 length equals 16 residues. CDR3 bases: TGTGCCAGCAGTTACATTTCCGGGGACCGAAATCAGCCCCAGCATTTT. Protein: CASSYISGDRNQPQHF.

At least ten counts were recorded for this clonotype. This chain links TRBV20-1 with TRBJ2-1, with 9 bases aligning to TRBD2. This CDR3 has 17 amino acids. After removal of 0 bases from V and 7 bases from J, the junction contained 13 bases not matched to a gene. Germline CDR1 and CDR2: DFQATT and SNEGSKA (reference sequence). CDR3 residues: CSARELAGRPGKNEQFF. The CDR3 coding sequence is TGCAGTGCTAGAGAGCTAGCGGGACGCCCGGGAAAGAATGAGCAGTTCTTC.